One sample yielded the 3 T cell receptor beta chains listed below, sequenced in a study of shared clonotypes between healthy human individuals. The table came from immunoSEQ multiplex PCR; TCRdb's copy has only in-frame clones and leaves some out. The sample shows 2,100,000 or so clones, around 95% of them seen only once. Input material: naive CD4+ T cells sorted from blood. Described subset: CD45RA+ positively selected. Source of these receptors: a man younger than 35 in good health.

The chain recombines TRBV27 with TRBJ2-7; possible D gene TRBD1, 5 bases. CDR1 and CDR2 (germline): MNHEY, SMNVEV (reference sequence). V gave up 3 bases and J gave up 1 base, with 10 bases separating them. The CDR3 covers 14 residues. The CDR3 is CASSFAGWSYEQYF. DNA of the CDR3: TGTGCCAGCAGTTTTGCAGGGTGGTCCTACGAGCAGTACTTC.

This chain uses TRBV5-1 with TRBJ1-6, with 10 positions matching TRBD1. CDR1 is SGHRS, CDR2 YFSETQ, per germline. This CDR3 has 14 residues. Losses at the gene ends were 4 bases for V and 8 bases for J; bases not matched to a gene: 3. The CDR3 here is CASSVGTGDSPLHF. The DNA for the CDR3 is TGCGCCAGCAGCGTTGGGACAGGGGATTCACCCCTCCACTTT.

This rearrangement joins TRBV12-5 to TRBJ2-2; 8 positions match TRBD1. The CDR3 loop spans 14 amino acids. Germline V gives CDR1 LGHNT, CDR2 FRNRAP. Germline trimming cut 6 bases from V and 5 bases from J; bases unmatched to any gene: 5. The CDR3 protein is CASGHRGVTGELFF. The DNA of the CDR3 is TGTGCTAGTGGCCACAGGGGGGTGACCGGGGAGCTGTTTTTT.